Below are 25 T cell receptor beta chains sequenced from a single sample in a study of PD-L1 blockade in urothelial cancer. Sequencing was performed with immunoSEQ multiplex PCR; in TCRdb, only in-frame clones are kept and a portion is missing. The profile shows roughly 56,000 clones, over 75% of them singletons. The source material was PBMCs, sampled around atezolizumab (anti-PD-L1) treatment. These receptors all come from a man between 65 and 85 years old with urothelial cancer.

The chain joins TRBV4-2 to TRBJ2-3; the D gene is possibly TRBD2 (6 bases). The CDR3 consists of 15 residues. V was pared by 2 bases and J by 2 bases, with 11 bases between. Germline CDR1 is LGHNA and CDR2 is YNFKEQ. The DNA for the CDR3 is TGTGCCAGCAGCCAAACGGGAGCCTCCACAGATACGCAGTATTTT. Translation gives CASSQTGASTDTQYF.

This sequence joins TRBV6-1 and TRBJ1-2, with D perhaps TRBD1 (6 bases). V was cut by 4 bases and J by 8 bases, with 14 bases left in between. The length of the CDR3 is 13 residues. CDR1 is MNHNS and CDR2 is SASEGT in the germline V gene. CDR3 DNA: TGTGCCAGCAGTGTAATGGGGGCTGACGGCTACACCTTC. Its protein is CASSVMGADGYTF.

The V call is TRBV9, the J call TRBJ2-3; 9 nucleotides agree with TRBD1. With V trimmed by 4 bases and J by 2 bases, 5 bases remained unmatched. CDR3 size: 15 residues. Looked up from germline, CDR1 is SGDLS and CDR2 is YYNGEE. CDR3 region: CASSPGTGYTDTQYF. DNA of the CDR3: TGTGCCAGCAGCCCCGGGACAGGGTACACAGATACGCAGTATTTT.

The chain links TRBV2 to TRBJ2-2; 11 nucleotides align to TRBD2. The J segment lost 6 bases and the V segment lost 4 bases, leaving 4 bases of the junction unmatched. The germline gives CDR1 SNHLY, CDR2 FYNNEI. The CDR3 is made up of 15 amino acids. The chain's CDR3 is CASSGSSGRAGELFF. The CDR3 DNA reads TGTGCCAGCAGTGGTAGTAGCGGGAGGGCCGGGGAGCTGTTTTTT.

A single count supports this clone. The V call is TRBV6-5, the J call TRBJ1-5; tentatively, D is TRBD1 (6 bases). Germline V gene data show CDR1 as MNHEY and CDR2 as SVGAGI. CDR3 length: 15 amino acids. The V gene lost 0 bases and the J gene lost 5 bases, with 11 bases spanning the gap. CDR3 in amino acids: CASSYSRAGDQPQHF. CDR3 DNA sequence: TGTGCCAGCAGTTACTCTAGGGCAGGGGATCAGCCCCAGCATTTT.

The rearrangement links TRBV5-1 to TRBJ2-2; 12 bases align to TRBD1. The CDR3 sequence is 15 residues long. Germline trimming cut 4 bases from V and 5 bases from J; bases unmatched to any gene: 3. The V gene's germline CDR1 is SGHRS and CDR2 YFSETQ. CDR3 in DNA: TGCGCCAGCAGCCAGGGACAGGGGGCTACCGGGGAGCTGTTTTTT. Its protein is CASSQGQGATGELFF.

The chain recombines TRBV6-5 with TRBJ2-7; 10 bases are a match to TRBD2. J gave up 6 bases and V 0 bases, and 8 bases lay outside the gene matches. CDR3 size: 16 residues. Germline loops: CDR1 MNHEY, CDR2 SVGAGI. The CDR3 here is CASSYSGLAGDREQYF. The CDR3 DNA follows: TGTGCCAGCAGTTACTCGGGGCTAGCGGGGGATCGCGAGCAGTACTTC.

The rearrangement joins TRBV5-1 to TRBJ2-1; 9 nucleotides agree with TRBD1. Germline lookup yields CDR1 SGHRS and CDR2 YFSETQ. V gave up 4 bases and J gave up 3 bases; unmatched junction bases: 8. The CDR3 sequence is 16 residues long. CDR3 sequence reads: CASSTDPGQGYNEQFF. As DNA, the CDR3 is TGCGCCAGCAGCACAGATCCGGGACAGGGCTACAATGAGCAGTTCTTC.

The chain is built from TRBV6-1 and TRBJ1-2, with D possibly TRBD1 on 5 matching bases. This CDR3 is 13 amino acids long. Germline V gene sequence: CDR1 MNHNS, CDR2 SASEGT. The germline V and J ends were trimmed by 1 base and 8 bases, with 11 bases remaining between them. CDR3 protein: CASSEGGVNGYTF. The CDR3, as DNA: TGTGCCAGCAGTGAAGGGGGGGTGAACGGCTACACCTTC.

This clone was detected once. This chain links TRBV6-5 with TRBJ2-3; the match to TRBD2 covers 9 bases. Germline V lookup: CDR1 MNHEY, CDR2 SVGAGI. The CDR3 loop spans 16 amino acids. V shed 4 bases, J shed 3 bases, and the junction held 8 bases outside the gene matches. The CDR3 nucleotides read TGTGCCAGCAGTTCTCGACTAGCGGAGTATACAGATACGCAGTATTTT. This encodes CASSSRLAEYTDTQYF.

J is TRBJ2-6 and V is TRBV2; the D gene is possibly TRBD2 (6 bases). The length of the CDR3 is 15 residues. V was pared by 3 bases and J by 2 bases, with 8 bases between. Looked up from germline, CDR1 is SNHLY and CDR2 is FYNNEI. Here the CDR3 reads CASSDPGAGANVLTF. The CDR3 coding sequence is TGTGCCAGCAGTGATCCGGGAGCTGGGGCCAACGTCCTGACTTTC.

CDR3 protein: CASSHVGLAGVTGELFF. As DNA, the CDR3 is TGTGCCAGCAGCCATGTGGGACTAGCGGGAGTTACCGGGGAGCTGTTTTTT. This chain uses TRBV14 with TRBJ2-2; 14 nucleotides align to TRBD2. Germline V CDR1 and CDR2: SGHDN, FVKESK. The junction had 5 bases not matched to a gene; V was cut back by 3 bases and J by 5 bases. CDR3 size: 17 residues.

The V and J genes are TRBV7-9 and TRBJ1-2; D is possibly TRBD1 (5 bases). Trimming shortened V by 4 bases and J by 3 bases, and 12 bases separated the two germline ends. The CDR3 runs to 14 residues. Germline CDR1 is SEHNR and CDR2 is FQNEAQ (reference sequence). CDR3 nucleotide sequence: TGTGCCAGCAGCTCTTATGACAGACACTATGGCTACACCTTC. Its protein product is CASSSYDRHYGYTF.

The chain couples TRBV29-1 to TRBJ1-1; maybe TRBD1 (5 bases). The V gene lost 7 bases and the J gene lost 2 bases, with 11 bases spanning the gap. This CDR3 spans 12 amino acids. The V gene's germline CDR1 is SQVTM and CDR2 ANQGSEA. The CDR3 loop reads CSADSVNTEAFF. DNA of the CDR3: TGCAGCGCCGACAGCGTAAACACTGAAGCTTTCTTT.

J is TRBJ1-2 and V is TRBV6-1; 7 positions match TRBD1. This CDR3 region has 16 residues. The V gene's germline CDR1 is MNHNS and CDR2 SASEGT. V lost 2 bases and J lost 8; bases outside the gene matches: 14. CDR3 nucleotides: TGTGCCAGCAGTGAATTGGGGGACAGACCTCTATGGGGCTACACCTTC. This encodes CASSELGDRPLWGYTF.

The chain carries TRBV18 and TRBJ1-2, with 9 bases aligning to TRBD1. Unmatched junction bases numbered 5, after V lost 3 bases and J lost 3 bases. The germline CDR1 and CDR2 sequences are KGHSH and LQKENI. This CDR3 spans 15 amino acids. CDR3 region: CASSPTGGGYYGYTF. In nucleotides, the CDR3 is TGTGCCAGCTCACCCACAGGGGGCGGTTACTATGGCTACACCTTC. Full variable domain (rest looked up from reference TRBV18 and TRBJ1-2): NAGVMQNPRHLVRRRGQEARLRCSPMKGHSHVYWYRQLPEEGLKFMVYLQKENIIDESGMPKERFSAEFPKEGPSILRIQQVVRGDSAAYFCASSPTGGGYYGYTFGSGTRLTVV.

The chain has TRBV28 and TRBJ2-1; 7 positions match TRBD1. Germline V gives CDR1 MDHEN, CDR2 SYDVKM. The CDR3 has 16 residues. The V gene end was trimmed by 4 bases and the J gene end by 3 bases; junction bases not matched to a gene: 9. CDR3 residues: CASSSYTWDSYNEQFF. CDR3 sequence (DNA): TGTGCCAGCAGTTCCTACACATGGGACAGCTACAATGAGCAGTTCTTC.

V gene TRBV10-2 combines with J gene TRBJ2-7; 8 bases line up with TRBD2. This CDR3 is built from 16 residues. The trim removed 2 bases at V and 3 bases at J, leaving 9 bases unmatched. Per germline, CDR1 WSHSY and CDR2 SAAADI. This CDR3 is CASSETSGSRYYEQYF. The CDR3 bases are TGCGCCAGCAGTGAGACGAGCGGGAGCAGATACTACGAGCAGTACTTC.

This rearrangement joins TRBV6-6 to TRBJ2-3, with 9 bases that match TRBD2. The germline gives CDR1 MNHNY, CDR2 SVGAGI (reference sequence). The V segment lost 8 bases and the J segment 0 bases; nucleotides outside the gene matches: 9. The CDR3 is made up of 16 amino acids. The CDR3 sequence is CASGPRLAASTDTQYF. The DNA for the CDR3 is TGTGCCAGCGGACCCAGACTAGCGGCTAGCACAGATACGCAGTATTTT.

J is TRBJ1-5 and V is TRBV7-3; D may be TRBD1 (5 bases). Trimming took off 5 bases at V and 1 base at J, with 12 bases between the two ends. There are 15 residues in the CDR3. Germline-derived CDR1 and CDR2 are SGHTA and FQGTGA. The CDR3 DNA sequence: TGTGCCAGCAGCCTAAGCGCAGGGAGCAATCAGCCCCAGCATTTT. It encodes CASSLSAGSNQPQHF.

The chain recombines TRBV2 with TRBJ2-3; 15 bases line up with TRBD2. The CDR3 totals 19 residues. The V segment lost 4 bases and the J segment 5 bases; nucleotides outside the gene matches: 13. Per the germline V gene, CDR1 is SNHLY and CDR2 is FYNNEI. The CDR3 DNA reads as TGTGCCAGCAGTGGCCCGGGACTAGCGGGAGGAACGTCTCGAGATACGCAGTATTTT. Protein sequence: CASSGPGLAGGTSRDTQYF.

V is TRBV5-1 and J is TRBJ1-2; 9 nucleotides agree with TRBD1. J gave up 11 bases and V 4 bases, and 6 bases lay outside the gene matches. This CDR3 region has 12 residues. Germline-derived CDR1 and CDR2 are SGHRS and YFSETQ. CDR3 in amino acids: CASSPGQGPYTF. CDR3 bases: TGCGCCAGCAGCCCGGGACAGGGACCTTACACCTTC.

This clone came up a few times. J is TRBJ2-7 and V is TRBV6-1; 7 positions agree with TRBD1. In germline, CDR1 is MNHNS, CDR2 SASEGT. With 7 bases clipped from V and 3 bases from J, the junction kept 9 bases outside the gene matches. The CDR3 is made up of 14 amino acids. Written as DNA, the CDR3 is TGTGCCAGCAAGACGCGACAGGGAAACTACGAGCAGTACTTC. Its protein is CASKTRQGNYEQYF.

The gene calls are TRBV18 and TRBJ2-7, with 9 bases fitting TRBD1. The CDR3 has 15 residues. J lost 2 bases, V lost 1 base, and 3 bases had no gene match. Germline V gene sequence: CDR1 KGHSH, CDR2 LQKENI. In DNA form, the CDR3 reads TGTGCCAGCTCACCACAACAGGGGGCCGCCTACGAGCAGTACTTC. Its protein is CASSPQQGAAYEQYF.

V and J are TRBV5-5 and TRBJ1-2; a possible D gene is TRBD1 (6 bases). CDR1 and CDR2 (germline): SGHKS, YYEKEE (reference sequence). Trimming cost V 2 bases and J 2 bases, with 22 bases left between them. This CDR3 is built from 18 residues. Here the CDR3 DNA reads TGTGCCAGCAGCTTACGATTGACAGGCCTAACTTACAACTATGGCTACACCTTC. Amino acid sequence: CASSLRLTGLTYNYGYTF.